The clone carrying this TCR beta chain showed up many times. These data originate in a study of T cell repertoires in cytomegalovirus infection. TCRdb used MiXCR to reprocess the reads, holding one entry per CDR3 protein. Among about 600,000 distinct CDR3 sequences listed, 20% to 30% were seen once. Germline CDR1 and CDR2: SGHVS and FQNEAQ. Germline trimming cut 1 base from V and 0 bases from J; bases unmatched to any gene: 0. This CDR3 contains 15 residues. The sequence was collected from a human donor in good health (CMV status not recorded). Some clones in this sample may be carry-over from other donors' samples. The V call is TRBV7-8, the J call TRBJ2-7; 10 bases match TRBD1. Sequencing used CD8+ T cells from PBMCs. The CDR3 region is CASSLGTGGSYEQYV. The CDR3 DNA sequence: TGTGCCAGCAGCTTAGGGACAGGGGGCTCCTACGAGCAGTACGTC.